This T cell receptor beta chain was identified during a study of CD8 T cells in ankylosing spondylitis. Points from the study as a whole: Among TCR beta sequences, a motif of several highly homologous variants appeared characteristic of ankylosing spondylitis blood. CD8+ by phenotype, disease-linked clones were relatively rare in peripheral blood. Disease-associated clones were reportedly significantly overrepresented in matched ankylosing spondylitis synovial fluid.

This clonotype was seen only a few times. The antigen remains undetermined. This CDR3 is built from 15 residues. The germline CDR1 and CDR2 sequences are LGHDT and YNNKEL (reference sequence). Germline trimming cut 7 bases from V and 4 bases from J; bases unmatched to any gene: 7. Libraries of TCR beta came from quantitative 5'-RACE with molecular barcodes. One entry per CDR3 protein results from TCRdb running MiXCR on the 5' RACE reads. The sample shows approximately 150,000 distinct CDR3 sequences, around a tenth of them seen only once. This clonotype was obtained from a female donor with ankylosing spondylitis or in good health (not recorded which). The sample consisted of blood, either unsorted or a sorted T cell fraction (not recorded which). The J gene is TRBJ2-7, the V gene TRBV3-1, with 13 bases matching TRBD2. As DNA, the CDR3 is TGTGCCAGCACCCTGGGGACTAGCGGGGTATACGAGCAGTACTTC. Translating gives CASTLGTSGVYEQYF.